This record looks at one TCR beta chain sequence and its context. The protocol was immunoSEQ multiplex PCR, while the TCRdb copy is restricted to in-frame clones and leaves out a portion. The sample lists about 2 million clones, about 94% occurring once. Naive CD8 cells, CD45RO-negative and positively selected for CCR7, excluded terminally differentiated effector memory CD45RA+ cells. The germline V gene has CDR1 SGHRS and CDR2 YFSETQ. The CDR3 has 15 amino acids. Trimming took 1 base from V and 2 from J, leaving 12 bases between them. The entry originates in a study of shared clonotypes between healthy human individuals. Study information: Three plates each covered CD4 naive and memory; CD8 naive two, CD8 memory one.

This chain joins TRBV5-1 and TRBJ1-1, with D possibly TRBD1 on 5 matching bases. The source is a man aged 18-30 years in good health. The sample comprised naive CD8+ T cells sorted from blood. In DNA form, the CDR3 reads TGCGCCAGCAGCTTGTATGCAGGGCCAAACACTGAAGCTTTCTTT. It encodes CASSLYAGPNTEAFF.